A selection of T cell receptor beta chains follows, all from one sample in a study of blood T cell repertoires in COVID-19. Generated by immunoSEQ multiplex PCR, the TCRdb table keeps only in-frame clones and is missing some. The data contain approximately 140,000 clones, about 74% of them singletons. Sequenced sample: peripheral blood. The receptors were sampled from a man aged 50 to 59 with acute or convalescent COVID-19. Each CDR3 is given with its conserved first and last residue. D genes are given only for firm matches. Clone size is not always given. Where it is, it says once, few, many or a class for expanded clones.

clone_size	v_call	j_call	d_call	cdr3_aa	cdr3_nt
NA	TRBV21-1	TRBJ2-4	NA	CASSVPWFQDIQYF	TGTGCCAGCAGCGTCCCGTGGTTTCAGGACATTCAGTACTTC
NA	TRBV9	TRBJ2-3	TRBD2	CASSETSGITDTQYF	TGTGCCAGCAGCGAGACTAGCGGGATCACAGATACGCAGTATTTT
NA	TRBV6-2/TRBV6-3	TRBJ2-1	NA	CASSYRGLSSNEQFF	TGTGCCAGCAGTTACCGGGGTCTAAGTAGCAATGAGCAGTTCTTC
NA	TRBV15	TRBJ2-7	NA	CATRGDSYEQYF	TGTGCCACCCGGGGAGACTCCTACGAGCAGTACTTC
NA	TRBV2	TRBJ2-5	TRBD2	CASATSGQETQYF	TGTGCCAGCGCCACTAGCGGCCAAGAGACCCAGTACTTC
NA	TRBV7-6	TRBJ1-6	NA	CASSARGSPLHF	TGTGCCAGCAGCGCAAGGGGGTCACCCCTCCACTTT
NA	TRBV24-1	TRBJ2-2	TRBD1	CATSRDRGIRGTGELFF	TGTGCCACCAGCAGGGACAGGGGAATACGTGGCACCGGGGAGCTGTTTTTT
NA	TRBV7-6	TRBJ2-5	TRBD2	CASSLGGSGGYETQYF	TGTGCCAGCAGCTTAGGTGGTAGCGGGGGGTACGAGACCCAGTACTTC
NA	TRBV6-5	TRBJ2-1	NA	CASLVTSSYNEQFF	TGTGCCAGCTTGGTCACAAGCTCCTACAATGAGCAGTTCTTC
NA	TRBV25-1	TRBJ1-2	TRBD1	CASTRGRGYGYTF	TGTGCCTCTACCCGGGGCAGGGGGTATGGCTACACCTTC
NA	TRBV14	TRBJ1-2	NA	CASSQDQASGVGGYTF	TGTGCCAGCAGCCAAGATCAAGCGTCGGGGGTTGGCGGCTACACCTTC
NA	TRBV5-1	TRBJ1-2	NA	CASSTDRMNYGYTF	TGCGCCAGCAGCACGGACAGAATGAACTATGGCTACACCTTC
NA	TRBV30	TRBJ1-4	NA	CAWRKRTANNEKLFF	TGTGCCTGGAGGAAACGGACAGCTAATAATGAAAAACTGTTTTTT
NA	TRBV5-6	TRBJ1-2	NA	CASSLGYRAGYGYTF	TGTGCCAGCAGCTTGGGGTACAGGGCCGGCTATGGCTACACCTTC
NA	TRBV7-9	TRBJ2-5	NA	CASSQTGRETQYF	TGTGCCAGCAGCCAGACAGGTCGAGAGACCCAGTACTTC
NA	TRBV29-1	TRBJ1-1	NA	CSVSQGQRVQSTEAFF	TGCAGCGTTTCTCAAGGTCAGAGGGTTCAGAGCACTGAAGCTTTCTTT
NA	TRBV7-9	TRBJ1-2	NA	CASSLAQGHYGYTF	TGTGCCAGCAGCTTAGCACAGGGACACTATGGCTACACCTTC
NA	TRBV9	TRBJ2-2	TRBD2	CASSVGTSGGRPGELFF	TGTGCCAGCAGCGTAGGGACTAGCGGGGGGAGGCCCGGGGAGCTGTTTTTT
NA	TRBV28	TRBJ1-2	TRBD1	CASVPPLGQENYGYTF	TGTGCCAGCGTTCCACCGCTTGGACAGGAAAACTATGGCTACACCTTC
NA	TRBV15	TRBJ1-3	TRBD1	CATSPGQGTGNTIYF	TGTGCCACAAGCCCGGGACAGGGGACTGGAAACACCATATATTTT
NA	TRBV11-2	TRBJ2-7	NA	CASSERGPYEQYF	TGTGCCAGCAGCGAAAGGGGTCCCTACGAGCAGTACTTC
NA	TRBV9	TRBJ2-7	TRBD1	CASSPGTGNTYEQYF	TGTGCCAGCAGCCCCGGGACAGGGAATACGTACGAGCAGTACTTC
NA	TRBV7-2	TRBJ2-1	TRBD2	CASSLAGASGEQFF	TGTGCCAGCAGCTTAGCCGGAGCTAGCGGTGAGCAGTTCTTC
NA	TRBV27	TRBJ1-2	TRBD1	CASSGTGTGAPGYTF	TGTGCCAGCAGCGGAACCGGGACAGGGGCGCCTGGCTACACCTTC
few	TRBV6-5	TRBJ1-1	NA	CASRYNTEAFF	TGTGCCAGCAGGTATAACACTGAAGCTTTCTTT
NA	TRBV29-1	TRBJ2-1	NA	CSVEIIRGGGNEQFF	TGCAGCGTTGAAATAATCCGAGGGGGGGGTAATGAGCAGTTCTTC